The 21 T cell receptor beta chains below come from one sample, sequenced in a study of shared clonotypes between healthy human individuals. Some clones are missing from TCRdb's copy, which holds only in-frame ones; the method was immunoSEQ multiplex PCR. In the table there are 2 million to 2.5 million clones, roughly 94% of which are singletons. The sequenced sample was naive CD4+ T cells sorted from blood. Regarding subset: CD45RA+ positively selected. Receptors originate from a man between 18 and 29 years old in good health.

In its sample, this clone was seen once. This chain uses TRBV6-5 with TRBJ2-7; D is unclear. Trimming took 4 bases from V and 7 from J, leaving 11 bases between them. There are 12 residues in the CDR3. Germline CDR1 reads MNHEY; CDR2 reads SVGAGI. CDR3 coding DNA: TGTGCCAGCAGTTCGGGCCTTCGAGAGCAGTACTTC. The encoded protein is CASSSGLREQYF.

The rearrangement joins TRBV20-1 to TRBJ2-2; a possible D gene is TRBD2 (5 bases). V lost 3 bases and J lost 7, with 6 bases in between. The CDR3 is 11 amino acids. The germline V gene has CDR1 DFQATT and CDR2 SNEGSKA (reference sequence). The CDR3 here is CSASGVGELFF. CDR3 DNA sequence: TGCAGTGCTAGCGGGGTCGGGGAGCTGTTTTTT.

The chain joins TRBV6-5 to TRBJ2-2; D is unclear. The CDR3 has 14 residues. CDR1 is MNHEY and CDR2 is SVGAGI in the germline V gene. V lost 4 bases and J 4 bases, leaving 10 bases between the germline ends. CDR3 sequence: CASSLVHSTGELFF. In DNA, the CDR3 is TGTGCCAGCAGTTTGGTCCACTCCACCGGGGAGCTGTTTTTT.

The chain is built from TRBV11-3 and TRBJ2-7, with TRBD1 identical over 8 bases. This CDR3 comprises 14 residues. The germline CDR1 and CDR2 sequences are SGHNT and YENEEA. V lost 0 bases, J lost 6 bases, and 4 bases stayed unmatched. CDR3: CASSLEGQEAEQYF. The CDR3 DNA follows: TGTGCCAGCAGCTTAGAGGGACAGGAGGCCGAGCAGTACTTC.

V usage is TRBV7-2 and J usage is TRBJ2-3; D may be TRBD2 (6 bases). There are 15 residues in the CDR3. Trimming took 5 bases from V and 0 from J, leaving 12 bases between them. CDR1 SGHTA and CDR2 FQGNSA come from the germline V gene. The CDR3 nucleotides read TGTGCCAGCAGCAAATCCGGGACTAGCACAGATACGCAGTATTTT. Translating it yields CASSKSGTSTDTQYF. Supplemented by reference TRBV7-2 and TRBJ2-3, the full variable domain reads GAGVSQSPSNKVTEKGKDVELRCDPISGHTALYWYRQSLGQGLEFLIYFQGNSAPDKSGLPSDRFSAERTGGSVSTLTIQRTQQEDSAVYLCASSKSGTSTDTQYFGPGTRLTVL.

Points on this clone: In the same sample, other DNA sequences code for this CDR3. V usage is TRBV5-1 and J usage is TRBJ2-3; 8 bases are shared with TRBD1. Germline CDR1 and CDR2: SGHRS and YFSETQ. The CDR3 spans 15 residues. The J segment lost 3 bases and the V segment lost 5 bases, leaving 8 bases of the junction unmatched. Here the CDR3 reads CASSLDRGGTDTQYF. CDR3 sequence (DNA): TGCGCCAGCAGTCTAGACAGGGGTGGAACAGATACGCAGTATTTT.

This clone was found once. The J gene is TRBJ2-2, the V gene TRBV25-1, with 10 bases that match TRBD2. J gave up 2 bases and V 6 bases, and 9 bases lay outside the gene matches. CDR1 is MGHDK and CDR2 is SYGVNS in the germline V gene. This CDR3 contains 17 residues. The CDR3 loop reads CASSMVSGGPNTGELFF. The CDR3 DNA reads as TGTGCCAGCAGCATGGTTAGCGGGGGGCCCAACACCGGGGAGCTGTTTTTT. Full variable domain (missing parts from reference TRBV25-1 and TRBJ2-2): EADIYQTPRYLVIGTGKKITLECSQTMGHDKMYWYQQDPGMELHLIHYSYGVNSTEKGDLSSESTVSRIRTEHFPLTLESARPSHTSQYLCASSMVSGGPNTGELFFGEGSRLTVL.

The chain combines TRBV6-5 with TRBJ2-7, with 14 bases matching TRBD2. The CDR3 length is 14 residues. V lost 5 bases and J lost 7; bases outside the gene matches: 4. Germline-derived CDR1 and CDR2 are MNHEY and SVGAGI. CDR3 protein: CASSRLAGGREQYF. CDR3 sequence (DNA): TGTGCCAGCAGTAGACTAGCGGGGGGGCGAGAGCAGTACTTC.

The CDR3 spells CASSHRQGNYGYTF. The CDR3 region has the DNA TGCGCCAGCAGCCATCGACAGGGGAACTATGGCTACACCTTC. The J gene is TRBJ1-2, the V gene TRBV4-1; 8 bases match TRBD1. There are 14 residues in the CDR3. V gave up 3 bases and J gave up 2 bases; unmatched junction bases: 2. Per the germline V gene, CDR1 is MGHRA and CDR2 is YSYEKL.

The count of this clone is one. This chain connects TRBV25-1 to TRBJ2-5, with 9 bases identical to TRBD2. The CDR3 extends over 16 amino acids. V lost 2 bases, J lost 4 bases, and 8 bases stayed unmatched. Germline V gene lookup returns CDR1 MGHDK and CDR2 SYGVNS. This chain's CDR3 is CASSEKGLASSETQYF. DNA of the CDR3: TGTGCCAGCAGTGAAAAAGGACTAGCGTCGTCAGAGACCCAGTACTTC.

The chain employs TRBV7-3 and TRBJ2-1, with 9 bases fitting TRBD2. The CDR3 length is 16 residues. V lost 0 bases to trimming and J lost 4 bases; unmatched junction nucleotides: 4. The germline gives CDR1 SGHTA, CDR2 FQGTGA. The CDR3 nucleotides are TGTGCCAGCAGCTTAACAGCGGGGGGCCCATACAATGAGCAGTTCTTC. It encodes CASSLTAGGPYNEQFF.

The chain is built from TRBV10-1 and TRBJ2-7, with TRBD1 as a possible D gene (5 bases). The CDR3 totals 14 residues. In germline, CDR1 is WNHNN, CDR2 SYGVQD (reference sequence). The ends were cut back, 0 bases at V and 6 bases at J, with 12 bases in the middle. The CDR3 coding sequence is TGCGCCAGCAGTGAGTCGAGGCAGGGCGGCGAGCAGTACTTC. This codes for CASSESRQGGEQYF.

This chain uses TRBV19 with TRBJ2-3, with 9 bases matching TRBD2. The CDR3 has 17 residues. Germline CDR1 and CDR2: LNHDA and SQIVND (reference sequence). Losses at the gene ends were 0 bases for V and 0 bases for J; bases not matched to a gene: 4. This CDR3 reads CASSIEREGRSTDTQYF. For the CDR3, the DNA is TGTGCCAGTAGTATAGAGCGGGAGGGCCGAAGCACAGATACGCAGTATTTT.

The chain joins TRBV5-1 to TRBJ2-5; no reliable D call. Looked up from germline, CDR1 is SGHRS and CDR2 is YFSETQ. Trimming took off 4 bases at V and 1 base at J, with 8 bases between the two ends. CDR3 length: 13 residues. CDR3 loop: CASSKDTQETQYF. As DNA, the CDR3 is TGCGCCAGCAGCAAAGACACCCAAGAGACCCAGTACTTC.

The chain employs TRBV28 and TRBJ1-2; D gene uncertain. Germline lookup yields CDR1 MDHEN and CDR2 SYDVKM. The CDR3 runs 14 residues. Trimming left V 4 bases short and J 3 bases short, with 12 bases between. The CDR3 spells CASSSPPSHYGYTF. The CDR3 bases are TGTGCCAGCAGTTCCCCCCCCAGTCACTATGGCTACACCTTC.

This chain joins TRBV18 and TRBJ1-1; weak D call: TRBD1 (5 bases). Trimming pared 3 bases from V and 1 base from J, leaving 9 bases between. Germline assignment: CDR1 KGHSH and CDR2 LQKENI. The CDR3 spans 14 residues. DNA of the CDR3: TGTGCCAGCTCACCGACAGACGGGAACACTGAAGCTTTCTTT. Translation: CASSPTDGNTEAFF.

This clone appeared once. The J gene is TRBJ1-4, the V gene TRBV30; maybe TRBD1 (5 bases). V was clipped by 2 bases and J by 7 bases, with 14 bases between them. Germline CDR1 and CDR2: GTSNPN and SVGIG (reference sequence). This CDR3 contains 14 residues. CDR3 coding DNA: TGTGCCTGGAGTAGGGAGGGGAGGAGTGAAAAACTGTTTTTT. Translated: CAWSREGRSEKLFF.

The chain employs TRBV10-3 and TRBJ2-1; the match to TRBD1 covers 9 bases. The CDR3 covers 16 residues. V was pared by 5 bases and J by 5 bases, with 10 bases of the junction left unmatched. Per germline, CDR1 ENHRY and CDR2 SYGVKD. The CDR3: CAISTPGQGRDNEQFF. CDR3 coding DNA: TGTGCCATCAGTACGCCGGGACAGGGTCGGGACAATGAGCAGTTCTTC.

J is TRBJ2-5 and V is TRBV6-4; a possible D gene is TRBD2 (5 bases). Germline CDR1 and CDR2: MRHNA and SNTAGT. The CDR3 contains 14 residues. V lost 2 bases and J 9 bases, leaving 16 bases between the germline ends. This chain's CDR3 is CASSDVEATMAQYF. CDR3 coding DNA: TGTGCCAGCAGTGACGTGGAGGCGACCATGGCCCAGTACTTC.

This chain connects TRBV9 to TRBJ2-5; 12 nucleotides align to TRBD2. Germline V lookup: CDR1 SGDLS, CDR2 YYNGEE. The trim removed 0 bases at V and 5 bases at J, leaving 8 bases unmatched. The CDR3 extends over 17 amino acids. CDR3 nucleotide sequence: TGTGCCAGCAGCGTAGCGACTAGCGGGAGTGGGGGTGAGACCCAGTACTTC. Translating it yields CASSVATSGSGGETQYF.

The chain is built from TRBV6-4 and TRBJ1-2; possible D gene TRBD1, 6 bases. Trimming took off 6 bases at V and 4 bases at J, with 21 bases between the two ends. Germline V gene lookup returns CDR1 MRHNA and CDR2 SNTAGT. This CDR3 is 16 amino acids long. CDR3 sequence reads: CASSLEGGSTGYGYTF. Written as DNA, the CDR3 is TGTGCCAGCAGCCTCGAGGGGGGCAGCACGGGCTATGGCTACACCTTC.